This T cell receptor (beta chain) is from a study of graft-versus-host responses after intestinal transplantation. In the study overall: Anti-thymocyte globulin induction, then tacrolimus and steroids for approximately 3 years, went to all recipients. Study results and caveats: Early post-transplant HvG declines tracked with peak circulating GvH clone levels.

The germline gives CDR1 SGHNT, CDR2 YYREEE (reference sequence). There are 15 residues in the CDR3. With 5 bases removed from V and 2 bases from J, the gap between germline ends came to 15 bases. The method was immunoSEQ multiplex PCR; TCRdb's version includes in-frame clones alone and lacks a portion of them. The sample lists fewer than 120,000 clones, 90% to 95% occurring once. As for this clone: What it binds is unknown.

The clonotype originates from a human donor who received an intestinal transplant. Sequenced material: unstimulated CD8+ T cells sorted from spleen or lymph node cells, taken before intestinal transplant. The chain uses TRBV5-4 and TRBJ2-3; D perhaps matches TRBD2 (6 bases). CDR3 amino acids: CASSFEGLNTDTQYF. DNA for the CDR3: TGTGCCAGCAGTTTTGAGGGACTCAACACAGATACGCAGTATTTT.